In its sample, the clone carrying this T cell receptor beta chain was seen a few times. Those who participated ranged in age from 18 to 89 years and resided in roughly 26 US areas. This record comes from a study of blood T cell repertoires in COVID-19. The overall study: The origin of the acute and convalescent COVID-19 samples was the United States, Italy and Spain.

The CDR3 totals 14 residues. Germline-derived CDR1 and CDR2 are LGHNA and YSLEER. The J segment lost 4 bases and the V segment lost 4 bases, leaving 7 bases of the junction unmatched. As originally analysed: Quantification of nucleated cells was approximated via reference gene primer amplification. Method: immunoSEQ multiplex PCR; TCRdb's copy keeps in-frame clones and lacks some. Clonal size and the V and J genes are those of that table, whereas D and trimming came from the DNA. The table has 200,000 to 250,000 clones, around 80% seen once. The sequence came from a woman aged 40 to 50 with acute COVID-19. V and J are TRBV4-3 and TRBJ2-7, with 7 bases fitting TRBD1. Sequencing was done on a sample of PBMCs or T cells enriched from blood (not recorded which). CDR3 region: CASSPGQSRYEQYF. CDR3 bases: TGCGCCAGCAGCCCGGGACAGAGCCGGTACGAGCAGTACTTC.